This is a list of T cell receptor beta chains from one sample in a study of T-cell reconstitution after alpha-beta-depleted transplantation in children. In TCRdb, the PCR reads were re-called with MiXCR into one record per CDR3 protein. The sample records 150,000 to 200,000 distinct CDR3 sequences, roughly 7.5% being singletons. The material was PBMCs from the stem cell graft donor, obtained from the stem cell graft. The origin of the receptors is a human donor who donated a stem cell graft to a child with Wiskott-Aldrich syndrome. Each CDR3 is given without its conserved first and last residue. Fields, in order: J gene, clone size, CDR3 length, V gene, D gene, CDR3 protein. D genes are given only for firm matches. Part of the rows lack a size; the others show once, few, many or a class for expanded clones.

TRBJ2-7,many,12,TRBV5-1,-,ASSLNPRVYEQY
TRBJ1-1,many,11,TRBV12-3/TRBV12-4,-,ASSLQLNTEAF
TRBJ2-1,many,18,TRBV11-1,TRBD2,ATLGLAGGTSTSSYNEQF
TRBJ1-1,many,13,TRBV20-1,-,SARDHQGKNTEAF
TRBJ2-1,few,12,TRBV11-2,TRBD2,ASSPGLLNNEQF
TRBJ1-4,few,13,TRBV12-3/TRBV12-4,-,ASRPGGSNGGKLF
TRBJ2-1,many,15,TRBV5-6,-,ASSFRAVPSSYNEQF
TRBJ2-7,-,12,TRBV7-9,-,ASSLMAVAGEQY
TRBJ2-1,many,12,TRBV6-1,TRBD1,ATLDRGSYNEQF
TRBJ2-7,few,14,TRBV7-6,TRBD2,ASSIAGGANVYEQY
TRBJ2-6,many,13,TRBV7-8,-,ASSLLRSGANVLT
TRBJ2-7,-,12,TRBV7-9,-,ASSPSEWRYEQY
TRBJ1-5,many,12,TRBV10-3,TRBD1,AISRDRGDQPQH
TRBJ1-1,many,11,TRBV7-9,-,ASSLDRHTEAF
TRBJ1-5,many,14,TRBV5-1,-,ASSLIPGDSNQPQH
TRBJ2-3,many,11,TRBV28,TRBD1,ASRTGGTDTQY
TRBJ2-3,-,11,TRBV6-2/TRBV6-3,-,ASTVGGRDTQY
TRBJ2-3,many,15,TRBV4-1,TRBD2,ASSQTGTSGGTDTQY
TRBJ2-5,-,11,TRBV10-1,-,ASSESPRETQY
TRBJ2-3,many,11,TRBV29-1,-,SVGEGPTDTQY
TRBJ2-4,many,13,TRBV4-1,-,ASSQVTLAKNIQY
TRBJ2-4,many,10,TRBV29-1,TRBD1,SAGQGINIQY
TRBJ1-2,many,13,TRBV4-3,-,ASSQDGGLNYGYT
TRBJ2-3,many,12,TRBV7-6,-,ASSLVGLTDTQY
TRBJ2-1,-,14,TRBV3-1,-,ASSHGSLGTYNEQF
TRBJ2-3,many,13,TRBV5-5,TRBD2,ASSSLASHTDTQY
TRBJ1-1,-,12,TRBV30,TRBD1,ASWTGTLNTEAF
TRBJ2-1,-,14,TRBV18,TRBD1,ASSPTGTGFPNEQF
TRBJ2-2,many,15,TRBV9,-,ASSVVGRATSGGELF
TRBJ2-2,many,15,TRBV11-3,-,ASSLVRGPANTGELF